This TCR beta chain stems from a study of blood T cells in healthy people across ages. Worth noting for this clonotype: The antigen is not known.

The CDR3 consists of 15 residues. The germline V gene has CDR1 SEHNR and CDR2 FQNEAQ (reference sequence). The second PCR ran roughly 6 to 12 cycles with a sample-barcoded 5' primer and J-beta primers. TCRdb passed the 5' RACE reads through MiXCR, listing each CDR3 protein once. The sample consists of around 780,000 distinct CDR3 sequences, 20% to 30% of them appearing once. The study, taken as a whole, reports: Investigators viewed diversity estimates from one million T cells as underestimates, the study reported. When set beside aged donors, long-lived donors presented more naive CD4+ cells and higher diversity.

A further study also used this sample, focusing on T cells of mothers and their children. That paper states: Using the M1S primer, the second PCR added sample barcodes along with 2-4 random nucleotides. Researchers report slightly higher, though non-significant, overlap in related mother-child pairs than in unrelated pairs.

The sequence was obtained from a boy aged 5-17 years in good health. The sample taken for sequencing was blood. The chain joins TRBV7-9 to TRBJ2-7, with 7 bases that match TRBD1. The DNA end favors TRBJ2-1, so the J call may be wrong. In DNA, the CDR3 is TGTGCCAGCAGCTTCCGACAGGGCCGCTACAATGAGCAGTTCTTC. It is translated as CASSFRQGRYNEQFF.